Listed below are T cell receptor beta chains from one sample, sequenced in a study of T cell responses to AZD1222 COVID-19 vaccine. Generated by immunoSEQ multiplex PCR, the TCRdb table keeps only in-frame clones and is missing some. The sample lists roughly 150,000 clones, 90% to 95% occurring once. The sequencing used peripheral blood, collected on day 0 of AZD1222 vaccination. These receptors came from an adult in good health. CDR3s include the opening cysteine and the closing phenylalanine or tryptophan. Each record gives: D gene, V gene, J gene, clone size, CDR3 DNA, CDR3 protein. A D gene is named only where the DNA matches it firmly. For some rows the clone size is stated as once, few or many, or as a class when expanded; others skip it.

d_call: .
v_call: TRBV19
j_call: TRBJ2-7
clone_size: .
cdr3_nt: TGTGCCAGTAGTGCCCGGGGTAGGTGGGAGCAGTACTTC
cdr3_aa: CASSARGRWEQYF

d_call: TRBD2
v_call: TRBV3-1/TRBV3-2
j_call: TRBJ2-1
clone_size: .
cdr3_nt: TGTGCCAGCAGCCAAGACCATTTCGGCAAACTGGGGCGGGAGTCCTACAATGAGCAGTTCTTC
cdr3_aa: CASSQDHFGKLGRESYNEQFF

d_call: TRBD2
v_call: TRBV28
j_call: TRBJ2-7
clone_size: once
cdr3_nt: TGTGCCAGCAGTTTACTAGCGGGATCCTCCTACGAGCAGTACTTC
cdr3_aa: CASSLLAGSSYEQYF

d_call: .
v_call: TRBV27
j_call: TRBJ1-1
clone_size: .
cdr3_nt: TGTGCCAGCAGTAACCGGTGGGTGCCGAACACTGAAGCTTTCTTT
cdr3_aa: CASSNRWVPNTEAFF

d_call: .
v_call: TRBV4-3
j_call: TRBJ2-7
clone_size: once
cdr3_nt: TGCGCCAGCAGCCAAGGTAGGGCAGAGGTCTACGAGCAGTACTTC
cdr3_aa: CASSQGRAEVYEQYF

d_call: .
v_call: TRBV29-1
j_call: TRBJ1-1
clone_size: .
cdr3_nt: TGCAGCGTTGTCAAGGGGTACACTGAAGCTTTCTTT
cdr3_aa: CSVVKGYTEAFF

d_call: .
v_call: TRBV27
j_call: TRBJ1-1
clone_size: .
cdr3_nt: TGTGCCAGCAGTCCAGGGACATCTGAAGCTTTCTTT
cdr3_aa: CASSPGTSEAFF

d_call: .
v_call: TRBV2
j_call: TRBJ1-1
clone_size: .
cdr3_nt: TGTGCCAGCATGGGGGGGACTGAAGCTTTCTTT
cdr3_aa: CASMGGTEAFF

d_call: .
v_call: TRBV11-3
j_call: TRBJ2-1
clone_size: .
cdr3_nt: TGTGCCAGCAGCTTAGCCAGAGGGCTAGCTTTCCGGGTTGAGCAGTTCTTC
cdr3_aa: CASSLARGLAFRVEQFF

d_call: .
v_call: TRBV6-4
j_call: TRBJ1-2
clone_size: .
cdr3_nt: TGTGCCAGCAGTGACAGTGGAGGACGCGGCTACACCTTC
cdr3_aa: CASSDSGGRGYTF

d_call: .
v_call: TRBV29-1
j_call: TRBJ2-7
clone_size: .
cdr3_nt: TGCAGCGTATCCGGGCCGCGAGGTAACGAGCAGTACTTC
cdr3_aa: CSVSGPRGNEQYF

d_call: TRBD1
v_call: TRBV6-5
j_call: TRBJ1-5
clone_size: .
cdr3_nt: TGTGCCAGCAGGGAGACAGGGGCAGTCAATCAGCCCCAGCATTTT
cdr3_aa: CASRETGAVNQPQHF

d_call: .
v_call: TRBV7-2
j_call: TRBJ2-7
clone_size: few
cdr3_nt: TGTGCCAGCAGCTTAAGTACCGTTGCGGACGAGCAGTACTTC
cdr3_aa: CASSLSTVADEQYF

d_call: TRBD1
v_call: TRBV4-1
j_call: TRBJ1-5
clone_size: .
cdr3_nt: TGCGCCAGCAGCCAAGAAGACAGGGACAATCAGCCCCAGCATTTT
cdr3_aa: CASSQEDRDNQPQHF

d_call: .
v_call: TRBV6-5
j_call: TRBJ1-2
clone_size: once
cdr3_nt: TGTGCCAGCAAAGAGGGGTCCTTCTATGGCTACACCTTC
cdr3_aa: CASKEGSFYGYTF

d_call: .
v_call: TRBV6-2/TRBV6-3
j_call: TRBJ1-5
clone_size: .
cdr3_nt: TGTGCCAGCAGTTACGTTGGCAATCAGCCCCAGCATTTT
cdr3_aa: CASSYVGNQPQHF

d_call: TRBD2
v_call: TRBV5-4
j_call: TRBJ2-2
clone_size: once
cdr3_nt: TGTGCCAGCAGCTTAGCGGGGGGTAGGACCGGGGAGCTGTTTTTT
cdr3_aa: CASSLAGGRTGELFF

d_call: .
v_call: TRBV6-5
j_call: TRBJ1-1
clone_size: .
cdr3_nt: TGTGCCAGCATTACAGGGTTGAACACTGAAGCTTTCTTT
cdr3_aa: CASITGLNTEAFF

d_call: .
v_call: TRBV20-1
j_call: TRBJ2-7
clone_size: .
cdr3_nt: TGCAGTGCCGGGCCAGGGAAGGAGCAGTACTTC
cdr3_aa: CSAGPGKEQYF

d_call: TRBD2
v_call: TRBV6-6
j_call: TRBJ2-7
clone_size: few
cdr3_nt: TGTGCCAGCAGTCGAATACTAGCGGGAGCTCCCTACGAGCAGTACTTC
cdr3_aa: CASSRILAGAPYEQYF

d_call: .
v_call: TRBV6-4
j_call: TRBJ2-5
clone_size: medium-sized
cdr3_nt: TGTGCCAGCAGTGACACGTCAGGTGGTCAAGAGACCCAGTACTTC
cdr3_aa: CASSDTSGGQETQYF

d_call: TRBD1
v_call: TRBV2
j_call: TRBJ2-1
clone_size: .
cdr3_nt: TGTGCCAGCAGTGATGACAGGGACCCGGACGATGAGCAGTTCTTC
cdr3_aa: CASSDDRDPDDEQFF

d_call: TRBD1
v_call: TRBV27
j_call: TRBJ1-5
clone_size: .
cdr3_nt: TGTGCCAGCAGTTCCAGGGGGGAGAGGAGTCAGCCCCAGCATTTT
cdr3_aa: CASSSRGERSQPQHF

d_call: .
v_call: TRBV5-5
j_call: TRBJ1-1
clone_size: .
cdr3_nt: TGTGCCAGCAGCTCCGGACAGCTCCGGCGTAGAACTGAAGCTTTCTTT
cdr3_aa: CASSSGQLRRRTEAFF

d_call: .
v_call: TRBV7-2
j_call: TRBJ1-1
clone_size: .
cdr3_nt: TGTGCCAGCAGGACCTCTGACTGGGGGAACACTGAAGCTTTCTTT
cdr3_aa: CASRTSDWGNTEAFF